These 19 T cell receptor beta chains came from one sample sequenced in a study of T cells in Graves' hyperthyroidism and ophthalmopathy (dated by TCRdb to the late 2010s). The receptor library was made with multiplex PCR. Sequencing was performed on an Illumina HiSeq 2000. TCR beta CDR3 regions were amplified from RNA transcripts. For the first round of RT-PCR on the TCR CDR3, the HTBI primer set was used together with the Qiagen OneStep RT-PCR kit. TCRdb passed the public sequencing reads through fastp at Q25 and MiXCR, retaining productive beta sequences. Every distinct CDR3 protein forms one entry, paired with its most common genes and DNA. The sample records some 440,000 distinct CDR3 sequences, about a sixth of which are singletons. Around an eighth of the sample belongs to the ten largest clones. The source material was blood. These receptors originate from a woman between 18 and 29 years old with Graves' hyperthyroidism.

This clonotype was seen more than once but under ten times. The chain recombines TRBV10-3 with TRBJ2-7; D remains ambiguous. Germline V gene sequence: CDR1 ENHRY, CDR2 SYGVKD. The V and J ends lost 2 bases and 4 bases respectively, with 15 bases between them. The CDR3 sequence is 15 residues long. The CDR3 DNA is TGTGCCATCAGTGAGGCGTTGCAGGCCGGTTACGAGCAGTACTTC. Translating it yields CAISEALQAGYEQYF.

This clonotype was picked up many times. V is TRBV7-8 and J is TRBJ2-1, with a weak D call TRBD2 (6 bases). The V end lost 5 bases, the J end lost 0 bases, and 11 bases lay between the germline ends. Germline CDR1 is SGHVS and CDR2 is FQNEAQ. The CDR3 is 15 residues long. The CDR3 reads CASSELAYSYNEQFF. The DNA of the CDR3 is TGTGCCAGCAGCGAACTAGCCTACTCCTACAATGAGCAGTTCTTC.

In its sample, this clonotype was seen many times. This CDR3 is CASSLTGGGGAVDTQYF. CDR3 coding DNA: TGTGCCAGCAGCTTAACGGGTGGCGGGGGGGCCGTAGATACGCAGTATTTT. The rearrangement joins TRBV7-2 to TRBJ2-3; 9 positions match TRBD2. Germline V lookup: CDR1 SGHTA, CDR2 FQGNSA. CDR3 length: 17 amino acids. Trimming removed 2 bases from V and 5 bases from J; junction bases left unmatched: 11.

This clonotype was counted many times. The rearrangement links TRBV27 to TRBJ1-5, with D uncertain. The CDR3 covers 16 residues. Between the trimmed V and J ends, which lost 4 bases and 2 bases, there was a span of 15 bases. Germline V gives CDR1 MNHEY, CDR2 SMNVEV (reference sequence). CDR3 in amino acids: CASSSLGGVRNQPQHF. CDR3 nucleotide sequence: TGTGCCAGCAGTTCACTTGGCGGGGTCCGCAATCAGCCCCAGCATTTT.

The V gene is TRBV15, the J gene TRBJ2-7; a possible D gene is TRBD1 (5 bases). From germline, CDR1 is LNHNV and CDR2 YYDKDF (reference sequence). The length of the CDR3 is 15 residues. The germline V and J ends were trimmed by 0 bases and 4 bases, with 13 bases remaining between them. DNA for the CDR3: TGTGCCACCAGCAGAGATGCGGCAGGGTATTACGAGCAGTACTTC. Translated, it gives CATSRDAAGYYEQYF.

This clonotype was seen more than once but under ten times. The V and J genes are TRBV11-2 and TRBJ2-7, with 10 bases that match TRBD2. CDR1 and CDR2 from the germline V gene are SGHAT and FQNNGV. Losses at the gene ends were 6 bases for V and 2 bases for J; bases not matched to a gene: 10. The CDR3 spans 16 residues. The CDR3 nucleotides are TGTGCCAGCAGGCGAACCGGGACTAGCGTTCCCTACGAGCAGTACTTC. Protein sequence: CASRRTGTSVPYEQYF.

The chain has TRBV4-2 and TRBJ1-5; TRBD1 agrees at 7 bases. V shed 0 bases, J shed 2 bases, and the junction held 4 bases outside the gene matches. CDR1 is LGHNA, CDR2 YNFKEQ, per germline. This CDR3 comprises 16 residues. DNA of the CDR3: TGTGCCAGCAGCCAAGACCCCGGACAGGGCAATCAGCCCCAGCATTTT. Translation: CASSQDPGQGNQPQHF.

This rearrangement joins TRBV9 to TRBJ2-7; perhaps TRBD1 as D (5 bases). The V end lost 1 base, the J end lost 5 bases, and 13 bases lay between the germline ends. This CDR3 is 14 amino acids long. Germline CDR1 SGDLS, CDR2 YYNGEE. CDR3 sequence reads: CASSVFDRDHEQYF. CDR3 sequence (DNA): TGTGCCAGCAGCGTATTCGACAGAGACCACGAGCAGTACTTC.

This clonotype was seen at least ten times. The chain couples TRBV5-1 to TRBJ2-1; TRBD1 is a possible D gene (5 bases). Germline CDR1 is SGHRS and CDR2 is YFSETQ. The CDR3 loop spans 12 amino acids. Trimming cost V 4 bases and J 7 bases, with 9 bases left between them. CDR3 in DNA: TGCGCCAGCAGCGCGACAGTTAATGAGCAGTTCTTC. Amino acids: CASSATVNEQFF.

This clonotype has more than one count but fewer than ten. This chain connects TRBV9 to TRBJ2-5; 9 positions agree with TRBD1. V trimming: 3 bases; J trimming: 5 bases; junction bases outside the gene matches: 5. The germline gives CDR1 SGDLS, CDR2 YYNGEE. CDR3 length: 14 amino acids. The CDR3 DNA follows: TGTGCCAGCAGCGAGGGACAGGGAAGCGAGACCCAGTACTTC. It yields the protein CASSEGQGSETQYF.

The V gene is TRBV10-3, the J gene TRBJ1-1, with D uncertain. This CDR3 contains 12 residues. Trimming pared 4 bases from V and 6 bases from J, leaving 9 bases between. Germline values: CDR1 ENHRY, CDR2 SYGVKD. CDR3 amino acids: CAISAIGAEAFF. The CDR3, as DNA: TGTGCCATCAGTGCTATTGGAGCTGAAGCTTTCTTT.

This clonotype was observed many times. The genes are TRBV3-1 and TRBJ2-5; D is uncertain. Deletions cut 0 bases from V and 5 bases from J, with 13 bases between. Germline assignment: CDR1 LGHDT and CDR2 YNNKEL (reference sequence). This CDR3 comprises 15 residues. The CDR3 bases are TGTGCCAGCAGCCAAGATTTTGGGATAGGCGAGACCCAGTACTTC. Translated: CASSQDFGIGETQYF.

This clonotype was detected a few times. CDR3: CSVKRLWELTDTQYF. The CDR3 nucleotides read TGCAGCGTTAAACGACTATGGGAGTTAACTGATACGCAGTATTTT. The rearrangement links TRBV29-1 to TRBJ2-3; TRBD2 is a possible D gene (5 bases). Germline CDR1 reads SQVTM; CDR2 reads ANQGSEA. Trimming took 5 bases from V and 6 from J, leaving 21 bases between them. The CDR3 spans 15 residues.

In this sample, this clonotype turned up a few times. The chain couples TRBV12-5 to TRBJ2-3; 11 nucleotides match TRBD1. Germline V CDR1 and CDR2: LGHNT, FRNRAP. With V trimmed by 3 bases and J by 4 bases, 6 bases remained unmatched. The CDR3 length is 16 residues. CDR3 sequence (DNA): TGTGCTAGTGGTTTAGGACAGGGGGCGCAGGCAGATACGCAGTATTTT. Its protein is CASGLGQGAQADTQYF. The whole variable domain, filled in from reference TRBV12-5 and TRBJ2-3, reads DARVTQTPRHKVTEMGQEVTMRCQPILGHNTVFWYRQTMMQGLELLAYFRNRAPLDDSGMPKDRFSAEMPDATLATLKIQPSEPRDSAVYFCASGLGQGAQADTQYFGPGTRLTVL.

This clonotype was observed at least ten times. This chain joins TRBV5-1 and TRBJ2-3; 8 bases line up with TRBD2. The V gene end was trimmed by 0 bases and the J gene end by 4 bases; junction bases not matched to a gene: 10. This CDR3 has 17 residues. CDR1 SGHRS and CDR2 YFSETQ come from the germline V gene. The CDR3 reads CASSLEGAGGLADTQYF. For the CDR3, the DNA is TGCGCCAGCAGCTTGGAAGGTGCGGGAGGTCTCGCAGATACGCAGTATTTT.

The chain couples TRBV12-3 or TRBV12-4 to TRBJ2-2, with 13 nucleotides matching TRBD2. This CDR3 region has 17 residues. The V segment lost 8 bases and the J segment 1 base; nucleotides outside the gene matches: 7. The CDR3 reads CASARTSGSGNTGELFF. The CDR3 nucleotides read TGTGCCAGCGCCCGGACTAGCGGGAGCGGGAACACCGGGGAGCTGTTTTTT.

This chain connects TRBV29-1 to TRBJ2-7; D ambiguous. Trimming took off 2 bases at V and 0 bases at J, with 2 bases between the two ends. This CDR3 contains 11 residues. Germline V gives CDR1 SQVTM, CDR2 ANQGSEA. CDR3 bases: TGCAGCGTTGAAAACTCCTACGAGCAGTACTTC. Amino acid sequence: CSVENSYEQYF.

This clonotype was picked up many times. CDR3 sequence: CASSQRPGTPGEQYF. The CDR3 DNA reads as TGTGCCAGCAGTCAGCGGCCAGGCACTCCGGGCGAGCAGTACTTC. The rearrangement uses TRBV7-8 and TRBJ2-7; the D gene is possibly TRBD2 (5 bases). CDR3 size: 15 residues. With 6 bases removed from V and 6 bases from J, the gap between germline ends came to 21 bases. Germline CDR1 is SGHVS and CDR2 is FQNEAQ.

Concerning this clonotype itself: Compared with germline, one end of the junction differs, possibly owing to a read error. The chain combines TRBV27 with TRBJ2-6, with D perhaps matching TRBD1 or TRBD2 (5 bases each). CDR3 length equals 15 residues. In germline, CDR1 is MNHEY, CDR2 SMNVEV (reference sequence). The CDR3 loop is CASSPGGVGANVPTF. In nucleotides, the CDR3 is TGTGCCAGCAGCCCTGGGGGAGTCGGGGCCAACGTCCCGACTTTC.